The TCR beta chain under discussion was sequenced for a study of cytomegalovirus exposure and HLA in healthy donors. Study observations and caveats: CMV antigen specificity was confirmed in vitro for a few CMV-associated chains.

Details on this clone: Its antigen is still unknown.

Produced via immunoSEQ multiplex PCR; TCRdb's table is partial and in-frame only. This sample yields 150,000 to 200,000 clones, of which approximately 88% are seen a single time; approximately 10% belongs to the top ten. Germline lookup yields CDR1 LNHDA and CDR2 SQIVND (reference sequence). This CDR3 has 15 residues. With 5 bases removed from V and 0 bases from J, the gap between germline ends came to 14 bases. The specimen was PBMCs. This chain links TRBV19 with TRBJ2-7, with D possibly TRBD1 on 6 matching bases. The receptor was derived from a man younger than 45 in good health and CMV-seropositive. In DNA form, the CDR3 reads TGTGCCAGTAGTTACAATCAGGGGACCTCCTACGAGCAGTACTTC. Translation gives CASSYNQGTSYEQYF.